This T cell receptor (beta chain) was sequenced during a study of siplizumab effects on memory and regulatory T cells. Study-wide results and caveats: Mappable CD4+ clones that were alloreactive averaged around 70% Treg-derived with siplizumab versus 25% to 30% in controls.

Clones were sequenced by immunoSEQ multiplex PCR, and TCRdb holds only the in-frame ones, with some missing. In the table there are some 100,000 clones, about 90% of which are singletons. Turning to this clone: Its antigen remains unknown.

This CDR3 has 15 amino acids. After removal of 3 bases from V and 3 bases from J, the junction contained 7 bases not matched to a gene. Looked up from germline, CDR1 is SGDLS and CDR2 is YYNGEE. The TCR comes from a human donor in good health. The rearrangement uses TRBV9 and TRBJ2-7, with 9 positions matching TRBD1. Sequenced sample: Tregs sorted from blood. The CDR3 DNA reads TGTGCCAGCAGCGGAACGGGACAGGGCGTCTACGAGCAGTACTTC. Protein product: CASSGTGQGVYEQYF.